Given below is one T cell receptor beta chain in context. This record belongs to a study of blood T cell repertoires in COVID-19. In the original processing: The authors estimated nucleated cell counts from reference gene primer amplification. The method was immunoSEQ multiplex PCR; TCRdb's version includes in-frame clones alone and lacks a portion of them. V, J and clone size were drawn from that table, and D and trimming were deduced from the DNA. The sample shows approximately 140,000 clones, 80% to 90% of them seen only once. Germline CDR1 MNHEY, CDR2 SMNVEV (reference sequence). The CDR3 loop spans 16 amino acids. V lost 5 bases and J lost 0, with 14 bases in between.

Sample: peripheral blood. V usage is TRBV27 and J usage is TRBJ2-1, with a possible D match to TRBD1 (5 bases). The sequence was obtained from a man aged 65 to 79 with acute or convalescent COVID-19. The CDR3 protein is CASSIRQTLSYNEQFF. The CDR3 DNA follows: TGTGCCAGCAGTATACGACAGACGCTCTCCTACAATGAGCAGTTCTTC.